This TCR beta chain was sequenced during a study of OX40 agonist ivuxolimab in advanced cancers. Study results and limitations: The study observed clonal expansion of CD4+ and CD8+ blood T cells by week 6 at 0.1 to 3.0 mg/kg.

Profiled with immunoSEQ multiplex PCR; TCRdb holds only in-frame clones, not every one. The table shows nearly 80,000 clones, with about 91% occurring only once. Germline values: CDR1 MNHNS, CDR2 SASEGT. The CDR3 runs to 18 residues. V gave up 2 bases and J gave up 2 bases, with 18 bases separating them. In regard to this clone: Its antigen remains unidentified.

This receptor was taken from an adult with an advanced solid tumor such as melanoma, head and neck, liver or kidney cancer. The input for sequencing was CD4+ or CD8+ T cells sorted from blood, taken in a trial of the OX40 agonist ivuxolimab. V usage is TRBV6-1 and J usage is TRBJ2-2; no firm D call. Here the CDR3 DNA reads TGTGCCAGCAGTGAATATTGGCCGGATGGCAGCAACACCGGGGAGCTGTTTTTT. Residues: CASSEYWPDGSNTGELFF.